The source of this T cell receptor (beta chain) is a study of shared clonotypes between healthy human individuals. In the naive CD8 group, cells lacked CD45RO and were positively selected for CCR7, so terminally differentiated effector memory CD45RA+ cells were left out. Germline assignment: CDR1 SGHTA and CDR2 FQGTGA. The V gene lost 3 bases and the J gene lost 7 bases, with 12 bases spanning the gap. The CDR3 is made up of 14 amino acids. Produced via immunoSEQ multiplex PCR; TCRdb's table is partial and in-frame only. There are about 1,800,000 clones in the sample; roughly 94% occur only once, and 1.2% lies in the top ten.

The sequence was obtained from a man aged 18 to 29 in good health. Sequencing was carried out using naive CD8+ T cells sorted from blood. The J gene is TRBJ1-4, the V gene TRBV7-3; the D gene is possibly TRBD1 (6 bases). CDR3 coding DNA: TGTGCCAGCAGCTTCGGGACAACGGGTGAAAAACTGTTTTTT. Its translation is CASSFGTTGEKLFF.